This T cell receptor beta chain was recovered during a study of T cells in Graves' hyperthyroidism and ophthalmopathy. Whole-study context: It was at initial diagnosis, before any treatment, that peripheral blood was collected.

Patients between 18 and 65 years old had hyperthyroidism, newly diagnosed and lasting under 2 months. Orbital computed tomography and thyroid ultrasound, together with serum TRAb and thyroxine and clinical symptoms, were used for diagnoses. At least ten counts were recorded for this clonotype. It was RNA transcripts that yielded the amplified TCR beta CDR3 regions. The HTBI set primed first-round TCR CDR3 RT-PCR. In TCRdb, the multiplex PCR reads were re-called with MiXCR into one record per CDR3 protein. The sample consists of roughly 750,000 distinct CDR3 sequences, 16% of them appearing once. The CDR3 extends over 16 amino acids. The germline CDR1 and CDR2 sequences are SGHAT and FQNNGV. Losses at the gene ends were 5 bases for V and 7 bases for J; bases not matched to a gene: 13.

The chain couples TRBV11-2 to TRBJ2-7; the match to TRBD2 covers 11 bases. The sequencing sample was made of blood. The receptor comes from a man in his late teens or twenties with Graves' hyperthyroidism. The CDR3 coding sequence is TGTGCCAGCAGCCCCCCGACTAGCGGGACCTTTCGGGAGCAGTACTTC. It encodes CASSPPTSGTFREQYF.